This note documents a single T cell receptor beta chain sequence. Its antigen is not identified. Germline loops: CDR1 SGDLS, CDR2 YYNGEE. This CDR3 region has 18 residues. V was pared by 0 bases and J by 3 bases, with 4 bases of the junction left unmatched. Preparing the TCRbeta library involved the use of unique molecular identifiers. TCRdb redid the calling of the PCR reads with MiXCR, one entry per CDR3 protein. The sample has about 340,000 distinct CDR3 sequences, around 15% seen once. The data originate from a study of T-cell reconstitution after alpha-beta-depleted transplantation in children. General study points: Newly produced T cells mostly accounted for T-cell counts and diversity one year post-transplant.

This TCR was recovered from a male patient aged 2-9 years who had a stem cell transplant for acute lymphoblastic leukemia, so the T cells may come from the graft donor. Here the sequenced sample was PBMCs, mostly from graft donor cells, taken 360 days after TCRalphabeta/CD19-depleted stem cell transplant. This chain connects TRBV9 to TRBJ2-2; 14 nucleotides match TRBD2. This chain's CDR3 is CASSVATGLAGDTGELFF. The CDR3 coding sequence is TGTGCCAGCAGCGTAGCTACGGGACTAGCGGGAGACACCGGGGAGCTGTTTTTT.